The next 27 T cell receptor beta chains were all read from a single sample in a study of blood T cell repertoires in COVID-19. Profiling relied on immunoSEQ multiplex PCR, and the TCRdb table lists in-frame clones only, not all of them. Of more than 100,000 clones listed, roughly 90% are singletons. The sample consisted of peripheral blood. Receptors originate from a human donor in a cohort sampled during active COVID-19.

This clone has just one count. The chain has TRBV7-3 and TRBJ2-7, with TRBD2 matching 9 bases. V lost 2 bases and J lost 7; bases outside the gene matches: 6. The length of the CDR3 is 14 residues. Germline values: CDR1 SGHTA, CDR2 FQGTGA. The CDR3, as DNA: TGTGCCAGCAGCTTAGCGGGAGGGCCGAAGGAGCAGTACTTC. It yields the protein CASSLAGGPKEQYF. Based on the CDR3 plus reference TRBV7-3 and TRBJ2-7, the full variable domain is GAGVSQTPSNKVTEKGKYVELRCDPISGHTALYWYRQSLGQGPEFLIYFQGTGAADDSGLPNDRFFAVRPEGSVSTLKIQRTERGDSAVYLCASSLAGGPKEQYFGPGTRLTVT.

The V gene is TRBV7-6, the J gene TRBJ2-3; weak D call: TRBD2 (6 bases). Germline CDR1 and CDR2: SGHVS and FNYEAQ. The CDR3 covers 15 residues. V lost 6 bases to trimming and J lost 0 bases, with 13 bases between them. The DNA for the CDR3 is TGTGCCAGCAGACCTACCGGGACTAGCACAGATACGCAGTATTTT. It encodes CASRPTGTSTDTQYF.

The chain has TRBV24-1 and TRBJ1-2; a weak D match, TRBD1 (6 bases). Germline lookup yields CDR1 KGHDR and CDR2 SFDVKD. This CDR3 has 14 residues. Trimming took 3 bases from V and 8 from J, leaving 15 bases between them. The CDR3 reads CATSDLRTDWGYTF. The CDR3 nucleotides read TGTGCCACCAGTGATCTGCGGACAGACTGGGGCTACACCTTC.

The chain combines TRBV27 with TRBJ2-5; D gene unclear. V was clipped by 6 bases and J by 5 bases, with 19 bases between them. Per the germline V gene, CDR1 is MNHEY and CDR2 is SMNVEV (reference sequence). CDR3 length: 15 amino acids. This CDR3 reads CASSRSPKRLETQYF. The CDR3 DNA follows: TGTGCCAGCAGCCGGTCCCCTAAACGCTTGGAGACCCAGTACTTC.

The J gene is TRBJ2-1, the V gene TRBV5-3, with a possible D match to TRBD2 (6 bases). TRBV5-3 is filed as an ORF, its function uncertain. Trimming cost V 4 bases and J 4 bases, with 18 bases left between them. The CDR3 is 16 amino acids. CDR3 sequence reads: CARSPRTGAAYNEQFF. CDR3 coding DNA: TGTGCCAGAAGCCCCCGTACGGGAGCGGCGTACAATGAGCAGTTCTTC.

The chain carries TRBV10-3 and TRBJ2-1; 7 nucleotides align to TRBD2. The CDR3 consists of 16 residues. CDR1 and CDR2 (germline): ENHRY, SYGVKD. V shed 11 bases, J shed 2 bases, and the junction held 15 bases outside the gene matches. The CDR3 sequence is CAATPGTGLAYNEQFF. The CDR3 DNA sequence: TGTGCCGCCACCCCTGGTACCGGACTAGCCTACAATGAGCAGTTCTTC.

This clone was counted only a few times. The chain employs TRBV2 and TRBJ2-4, with 9 bases aligning to TRBD1. Germline loops: CDR1 SNHLY, CDR2 FYNNEI. The CDR3 extends over 16 amino acids. Losses at the gene ends were 0 bases for V and 1 base for J; bases not matched to a gene: 1. Written as DNA, the CDR3 is TGTGCCAGCAGTGAAGCGGGGACAGGGGCCAAAAACATTCAGTACTTC. This codes for CASSEAGTGAKNIQYF.

V gene TRBV10-2 combines with J gene TRBJ2-5; 8 bases match TRBD1. Trimming removed 3 bases from V and 3 bases from J; junction bases left unmatched: 3. Germline V CDR1 and CDR2: WSHSY, SAAADI. This CDR3 contains 14 residues. CDR3 sequence reads: CASSDLTGEETQYF. The CDR3, as DNA: TGCGCCAGCAGTGACCTGACAGGGGAAGAGACCCAGTACTTC.

This chain uses TRBV11-2 with TRBJ1-2, with TRBD1 matching over 7 bases. Per germline, CDR1 SGHAT and CDR2 FQNNGV. The J segment lost 8 bases and the V segment lost 3 bases, leaving 12 bases of the junction unmatched. The CDR3 contains 15 residues. The CDR3 DNA is TGTGCCAGCAGCTTTCGGGACAGACCTCTATGGGGCTACACCTTC. Protein product: CASSFRDRPLWGYTF.

The chain recombines TRBV29-1 with TRBJ2-3, with 7 bases that match TRBD1. J lost 8 bases, V lost 7 bases, and 9 bases had no gene match. The germline V gene encodes CDR1 SQVTM and CDR2 ANQGSEA. The CDR3 is 12 amino acids. CDR3: CSAAGTEVTQYF. DNA for the CDR3: TGCAGCGCCGCCGGGACAGAAGTTACGCAGTATTTT.

The chain combines TRBV3-1 (or the pseudogene TRBV3-2) with TRBJ1-5; tentatively, D is TRBD1 (5 bases). This CDR3 contains 15 residues. Germline lookup yields CDR1 LGHDT and CDR2 YNNKEL (reference sequence). The V and J ends lost 3 bases and 0 bases respectively, with 9 bases between them. CDR3 DNA sequence: TGTGCCAGCAGCCAGGGGGGGGATAGCAATCAGCCCCAGCATTTT. Residues: CASSQGGDSNQPQHF.

The chain links TRBV7-8 to TRBJ2-7, with a weak D call TRBD1 (5 bases). The V and J ends lost 1 base and 2 bases respectively, with 9 bases between them. The CDR3 runs 14 residues. The germline V gene encodes CDR1 SGHVS and CDR2 FQNEAQ. The CDR3 DNA reads TGTGCCAGCAGCTTAGACAGGCCTACCTACGAGCAGTACTTC. Translated, it gives CASSLDRPTYEQYF.

This chain uses TRBV28 with TRBJ1-5, with 8 nucleotides matching TRBD1. The CDR3 consists of 18 residues. CDR1 and CDR2 from the germline V gene are MDHEN and SYDVKM. The trim removed 4 bases at V and 0 bases at J, leaving 11 bases unmatched. CDR3 residues: CASSSTGEPTYSNQPQHF. CDR3 DNA: TGTGCCAGCAGTTCGACAGGGGAACCGACATATAGCAATCAGCCCCAGCATTTT.

A single count supports this clone. The V call is TRBV3-1 (or the pseudogene TRBV3-2), the J call TRBJ1-5; possibly TRBD1 for D (6 bases). V lost 4 bases and J 3 bases, leaving 13 bases between the germline ends. In germline, CDR1 is LGHDT, CDR2 YNNKEL (reference sequence). The CDR3 has 15 amino acids. Here the CDR3 DNA reads TGTGCCAGCAGCCCTTCAACAGGGTCCAATCAGCCCCAGCATTTT. Translation gives CASSPSTGSNQPQHF.

The CDR3 nucleotides are TGTGCCAGCAGTTCCAGATTAAGACAGGGGTACAATGAGCAGTTCTTC. This translates into CASSSRLRQGYNEQFF. The chain recombines TRBV27 with TRBJ2-1; 8 nucleotides line up with TRBD1. Trimming removed 4 bases from V and 4 bases from J; junction bases left unmatched: 9. The germline V gene encodes CDR1 MNHEY and CDR2 SMNVEV (reference sequence). This CDR3 comprises 16 residues.

V is TRBV5-4 and J is TRBJ2-5; D possibly corresponds to TRBD1 (6 bases). The CDR3 consists of 14 residues. Germline CDR1 reads SGHNT; CDR2 reads YYREEE (reference sequence). The ends were cut back, 3 bases at V and 2 bases at J, with 11 bases in the middle. The CDR3 spells CASSSGTQQETQYF. DNA of the CDR3: TGTGCCAGCAGCTCCGGGACACAACAAGAGACCCAGTACTTC.

This chain links TRBV11-3 with TRBJ2-3; tentative D call: TRBD2 (6 bases). The germline CDR1 and CDR2 sequences are SGHNT and YENEEA. CDR3 length: 14 amino acids. Trimming stripped 4 bases from V and 0 bases from J, with 8 bases between. CDR3 coding DNA: TGTGCCAGCAGCTCCGGGACTAGCACAGATACGCAGTATTTT. Translating it yields CASSSGTSTDTQYF.

V and J are TRBV19 and TRBJ2-7; 11 bases map to TRBD1. V gave up 4 bases and J gave up 4 bases; unmatched junction bases: 12. Germline assignment: CDR1 LNHDA and CDR2 SQIVND (reference sequence). CDR3 length: 17 residues. The CDR3 DNA sequence: TGTGCCAGTAGTAGCGCCTACTTCCGGGACAGGGGGTACGAGCAGTACTTC. It yields the protein CASSSAYFRDRGYEQYF.

The rearrangement uses TRBV6-5 and TRBJ1-5; weak D call: TRBD1 (6 bases). Germline values: CDR1 MNHEY, CDR2 SVGAGI. The CDR3 is 13 amino acids. Between the trimmed V and J ends, which lost 6 bases and 3 bases, there was a span of 9 bases. This CDR3 reads CASRNRDNQPQHF. The CDR3 DNA reads as TGTGCCAGCAGAAACAGGGACAATCAGCCCCAGCATTTT.

This rearrangement joins TRBV28 to TRBJ2-5; possibly TRBD2 for D (6 bases). The V end was cut by 3 bases, the J end by 5 bases, with 13 bases between. CDR3 length: 14 amino acids. In germline, CDR1 is MDHEN, CDR2 SYDVKM. The CDR3, as DNA: TGTGCCAGCAGTTTGGGCGGGGCAGGGGAGACCCAGTACTTC. This codes for CASSLGGAGETQYF.

The rearrangement joins TRBV2 to TRBJ1-2; TRBD1 agrees at 8 bases. V shed 8 bases, J shed 2 bases, and the junction held 4 bases outside the gene matches. The length of the CDR3 is 13 residues. Germline V gives CDR1 SNHLY, CDR2 FYNNEI. The CDR3 region has the DNA TGTGCCAGCGTCTACAGGGGGAACTATGGCTACACCTTC. Its protein is CASVYRGNYGYTF.

The gene calls are TRBV7-8 and TRBJ2-7, with 11 positions matching TRBD2. V shed 6 bases, J shed 1 base, and the junction held 2 bases outside the gene matches. In germline, CDR1 is SGHVS, CDR2 FQNEAQ. This CDR3 is built from 14 residues. CDR3 DNA: TGTGCCAGCAGAGGGACTAGCGGATCCTACGAGCAGTACTTC. Protein sequence: CASRGTSGSYEQYF. Using reference TRBV7-8 and TRBJ2-7 for the parts outside the CDR3, the full variable domain is GAGVSQSPRYKVAKRGQDVALRCDPISGHVSLFWYQQALGQGPEFLTYFQNEAQLDKSGLPSDRFFAERPEGSVSTLKIQRTQQEDSAVYLCASRGTSGSYEQYFGPGTRLTVT.

The chain employs TRBV11-1 and TRBJ2-1, with D unclear. Looked up from germline, CDR1 is SGHAT and CDR2 is FQDESV (reference sequence). The CDR3 sequence is 13 residues long. V lost 3 bases and J 7 bases, leaving 10 bases between the germline ends. The DNA of the CDR3 is TGTGCCAGCAGCTTGGGCAGCCTGAATGAGCAGTTCTTC. Protein: CASSLGSLNEQFF.

The rearrangement joins TRBV5-6 to TRBJ2-7; no firm D call. Per germline, CDR1 SGHDT and CDR2 YYEEEE. CDR3 length: 15 amino acids. The V gene lost 2 bases and the J gene lost 2 bases, with 14 bases spanning the gap. The CDR3 region is CASSFIDSRAYEQYF. The CDR3, as DNA: TGTGCCAGCAGCTTTATTGATAGCAGAGCCTACGAGCAGTACTTC.

The CDR3 bases are TGTGCCAGCAGCTCGACAGAAAGTAATGACTATGGCTACACCTTC. It specifies CASSSTESNDYGYTF. The chain is built from TRBV13 and TRBJ1-2, with a possible D match to TRBD1 (5 bases). The CDR3 runs to 15 residues. V lost 4 bases and J 3 bases, leaving 15 bases between the germline ends. Germline V gene sequence: CDR1 PRHDT, CDR2 FYEKMQ (reference sequence).

The genes are TRBV5-1 and TRBJ2-5; 8 positions agree with TRBD1. V gave up 4 bases and J gave up 3 bases; unmatched junction bases: 5. Germline values: CDR1 SGHRS, CDR2 YFSETQ. The CDR3 is 14 amino acids. The CDR3 bases are TGCGCCAGCAGCCGGGGACAGGTGGAAGAGACCCAGTACTTC. Translation gives CASSRGQVEETQYF.

CDR3 bases: TGTGCCTGGAGGGGAAACAGGGGGCGATCTGGGGCCAACGTCCTGACTTTC. Its protein product is CAWRGNRGRSGANVLTF. This chain connects TRBV30 to TRBJ2-6, with 9 bases identical to TRBD1. The CDR3 has 17 residues. The junction had 7 bases not matched to a gene; V was cut back by 3 bases and J by 1 base. The germline V gene encodes CDR1 GTSNPN and CDR2 SVGIG (reference sequence).